The sequence of this TCR beta chain was determined in a study of response to subunit inactivated influenza vaccine. Overall study results and limits: Few additional T cells are recruited per seasonal influenza vaccination, authors suggested.

This clonotype has ten or more counts. Its antigen is unknown. One entry per CDR3 protein results from TCRdb running MiXCR on the RT-PCR reads. The table has 610,000 or so distinct CDR3 sequences, 13% to 15% seen once. V lost 2 bases and J 4 bases, leaving 7 bases between the germline ends. CDR3 length: 13 residues. CDR1 and CDR2 (germline): SGHRS, YFSETQ. The clonotype was recovered from a man in his forties or fifties who received an inactivated influenza vaccine. The rearrangement joins TRBV5-1 to TRBJ2-1, with D possibly being TRBD1 (6 bases). This specimen consisted of PBMCs from blood, obtained approximately 12 days after vaccination. CDR3 sequence (DNA): TGCGCCAGCAGCTTTCAGGGGTACAATGAGCAGTTCTTC. Amino acids: CASSFQGYNEQFF.